These 29 T cell receptor beta chains share one sample of origin, sequenced in a study of T cell clusters in autoimmune cytopenias. Each sample's input was about 270 ng genomic DNA, about 38,000 genome equivalents. One tube held mixed TRB-A and TRB-B primer pools for touch-down PCR. TCRdb re-called the multiplex PCR reads, yielding one record per CDR3 amino acid sequence without DNA. This table holds some 7,500 distinct CDR3 sequences. These data were likewise used in another study, on T cell repertoires in aging, cancer and after chemotherapy.

Sequenced input: peripheral blood. These receptor sequences come from a human donor with an autoimmune cytopenia or autoimmune hepatitis (not recorded which).

The chain's CDR3 is CASSRADSYNEQFF. The rearrangement uses TRBV7-9 and TRBJ2-1; TCRdb proposes TRBD2, but this gene call is untestable without DNA. CDR1 is SEHNR, CDR2 FQNEAQ, per germline (reference sequence). CDR3 length equals 14 residues.

The chain recombines TRBV19 with TRBJ2-1; absent DNA, TCRdb's TRBD1 call cannot be checked. This CDR3 has 13 amino acids. Looked up from germline, CDR1 is LNHDA and CDR2 is SQIVND (reference sequence). The CDR3 is CASTQGAYNEQFF.

This clonotype is classed as medium-sized (0.01 to 0.1%) by frequency. This chain links TRBV30 with TRBJ2-5. CDR1 is GTSNPN and CDR2 is SVGIG in the germline V gene (reference sequence). CDR3 length equals 11 residues. The CDR3 is CAWSDQETQYF.

V is TRBV15 and J is TRBJ2-5; the TCRdb call, TRBD1, lacks DNA for checking. The CDR3 has 16 amino acids. Germline CDR1 is LNHNV and CDR2 is YYDKDF (reference sequence). Here the CDR3 reads CATRDNPGQGGETQYF. Combining the CDR3 with reference TRBV15 and TRBJ2-5 gives the whole variable domain DAMVIQNPRYQVTQFGKPVTLSCSQTLNHNVMYWYQQKSSQAPKLLFHYYDKDFNNEADTPDNFQSRRPNTSFCFLDIRSPGLGDTAMYLCATRDNPGQGGETQYFGPGTRLLVL.

The V gene is TRBV20-1, the J gene TRBJ2-1; without DNA, the TCRdb call of TRBD2 cannot be checked. The CDR3 runs 15 residues. The germline gives CDR1 DFQATT, CDR2 SNEGSKA (reference sequence). The CDR3 here is CSATGTSGRSNEQFF.

Considering frequency, this clonotype is hyperexpanded (1% or more). The chain employs TRBV7-9 and TRBJ2-1; TCRdb gives TRBD1 as the D gene, but with no DNA this cannot be confirmed. This CDR3 has 15 amino acids. Looked up from germline, CDR1 is SEHNR and CDR2 is FQNEAQ (reference sequence). The CDR3 here is CASSVRTDSYNEQFF.

The chain links TRBV27 to TRBJ1-2; TCRdb lists TRBD1, though no DNA is available to test this call. Germline V gives CDR1 MNHEY, CDR2 SMNVEV (reference sequence). The CDR3 contains 14 residues. The CDR3: CASSPQGGNYGYTF.

V is TRBV5-1 and J is TRBJ1-2. Looked up from germline, CDR1 is SGHRS and CDR2 is YFSETQ. This CDR3 spans 14 amino acids. The CDR3 spells CASSLAGDSYGYTF.

The chain employs TRBV18 and TRBJ2-4. CDR3 length: 15 amino acids. Per the germline V gene, CDR1 is KGHSH and CDR2 is LQKENI. The chain's CDR3 is CASSPGKPAKNIQYF.

The chain links TRBV7-9 to TRBJ2-7; lacking DNA, the TRBD1 call made by TCRdb goes unchecked. The CDR3 spans 13 residues. CDR1 is SEHNR, CDR2 FQNEAQ, per germline (reference sequence). The CDR3 here is CASSPRTDYEQYF.

This clonotype ranks as medium-sized (0.01 to 0.1%) in terms of frequency. This chain joins TRBV19 and TRBJ1-2; there is no DNA to check the TCRdb D call of TRBD1. The germline CDR1 and CDR2 sequences are LNHDA and SQIVND (reference sequence). The CDR3 spans 14 residues. CDR3 residues: CASSQGQTNYGYTF.

This clonotype is medium-sized by frequency. The chain combines TRBV19 with TRBJ2-7; as DNA is missing, the TRBD1 call by TCRdb cannot be tested. Germline assignment: CDR1 LNHDA and CDR2 SQIVND (reference sequence). This CDR3 has 14 residues. The CDR3 sequence: CASSVRVGSTGQYF.

By frequency, this clonotype registers medium-sized. The chain recombines TRBV12-3 or TRBV12-4 with TRBJ1-3. CDR3 length: 12 amino acids. The chain's CDR3 is CASSGTGNTIYF.

V is TRBV25-1 and J is TRBJ1-2; TCRdb lists TRBD1, though no DNA is available to test this call. The germline CDR1 and CDR2 sequences are MGHDK and SYGVNS. The CDR3 has 14 residues. The CDR3 reads CASSVGAANYGYTF.

Considering frequency, this clonotype is medium-sized. The J gene is TRBJ1-2, the V gene TRBV5-4; absent DNA, TCRdb's TRBD1 call cannot be checked. This CDR3 has 14 amino acids. Germline CDR1 SGHNT, CDR2 YYREEE (reference sequence). The CDR3 protein is CASSSTFRGLGYTF.

This rearrangement joins TRBV7-9 to TRBJ2-1; the TCRdb D gene call, TRBD2, has no DNA to confirm it. CDR3 length: 16 amino acids. Germline values: CDR1 SEHNR, CDR2 FQNEAQ (reference sequence). The CDR3 sequence: CASSGPGLAAYNEQFF.

This chain uses TRBV27 with TRBJ2-7; without DNA, the TCRdb call of TRBD2 cannot be checked. The CDR3 extends over 17 amino acids. Germline assignment: CDR1 MNHEY and CDR2 SMNVEV (reference sequence). The CDR3 region is CASSLSWLAGGFYEQYF.

By frequency, this clonotype registers medium-sized. V usage is TRBV7-2 and J usage is TRBJ2-1; the TCRdb D gene call, TRBD2, has no DNA to confirm it. The germline V gene has CDR1 SGHTA and CDR2 FQGNSA. The CDR3 is 17 amino acids. The CDR3 here is CASSFSASGSPYNEQFF.

V usage is TRBV18 and J usage is TRBJ2-2; TCRdb names TRBD1, which stays unverified in the absence of DNA. Germline V gene lookup returns CDR1 KGHSH and CDR2 LQKENI. The CDR3 has 15 residues. The CDR3 protein is CASSPSTGNTGELFF.

The chain couples TRBV20-1 to TRBJ2-7. The length of the CDR3 is 13 residues. Germline V gives CDR1 DFQATT, CDR2 SNEGSKA (reference sequence). This CDR3 reads CSANRRNSYEQYF.

This chain uses TRBV6-2 or TRBV6-3 with TRBJ2-2; TCRdb's D call of TRBD1 is untestable without DNA. Germline CDR1 reads MNHEY; CDR2 reads SVGEGT. The CDR3 has 16 amino acids. CDR3 residues: CASSYSLGHNTGELFF.

This sequence joins TRBV6-1 and TRBJ1-1. The CDR3 runs to 13 residues. Germline CDR1 MNHNS, CDR2 SASEGT. CDR3: CASSDYVVPEAFF.

V gene TRBV5-1 combines with J gene TRBJ1-4. CDR1 SGHRS and CDR2 YFSETQ come from the germline V gene. The CDR3 has 15 amino acids. Here the CDR3 reads CASSWDSATNEKLFF.

The chain has TRBV11-2 and TRBJ2-1; TCRdb picks TRBD1, but there is no DNA to check that call. This CDR3 spans 15 amino acids. Per the germline V gene, CDR1 is SGHAT and CDR2 is FQNNGV. CDR3 amino acids: CASSLGRSLYNEQFF.

CDR3: CASSPRGWTTYEQYF. This sequence joins TRBV18 and TRBJ2-7; the TCRdb call, TRBD1, lacks DNA for checking. Germline-derived CDR1 and CDR2 are KGHSH and LQKENI. The CDR3 has 15 amino acids.

The rearrangement joins TRBV4-1 to TRBJ1-6; lacking DNA, the TRBD1 call made by TCRdb goes unchecked. The germline V gene has CDR1 MGHRA and CDR2 YSYEKL. CDR3 size: 16 residues. The CDR3 sequence: CASSQGTGGLVSPLHF.

V usage is TRBV5-1 and J usage is TRBJ2-6; TCRdb designates TRBD1, a call that cannot be tested without DNA. Looked up from germline, CDR1 is SGHRS and CDR2 is YFSETQ. The CDR3 contains 17 residues. The CDR3 loop is CASRYRGLESGANVLTF.

V and J are TRBV12-3 or TRBV12-4 and TRBJ2-3; checking the TCRdb D call of TRBD2 is not possible without DNA. The CDR3 is made up of 15 amino acids. Here the CDR3 reads CASRREGRVWDTQYF.

CDR3 in amino acids: CASSLFQGSMNTEAFF. The genes are TRBV11-2 and TRBJ1-1; TCRdb indicates TRBD1, and absent DNA this call remains unverified. Looked up from germline, CDR1 is SGHAT and CDR2 is FQNNGV. This CDR3 region has 16 residues.